This record concerns one T cell receptor beta chain sequence. Antigen: not known. The sample belongs to a study of cytomegalovirus exposure and HLA in healthy donors. The study's findings and limits: It was confirmed in vitro that three of the CMV-associated chains were specific for CMV antigens. A later analysis appeared to link common viral pathogens to several of the most significant clusters.

V was clipped by 8 bases and J by 0 bases; unmatched bases: 1. The CDR3 is 13 amino acids. The germline CDR1 and CDR2 sequences are LNHDA and SQIVND (reference sequence). The study ran its PCR with 60 Vbeta and 13 Jbeta primers. Assay used: immunoSEQ multiplex PCR; TCRdb lists only in-frame clones, some missing. The data show some 130,000 clones, roughly three quarters seen once. The specimen sequenced was PBMCs. The source is a man aged 30-40 years in good health and CMV-seronegative. The J gene is TRBJ2-3, the V gene TRBV19, with TRBD1 identical over 8 bases. The chain's CDR3 is CASGTGSTDTQYF. In DNA form, the CDR3 reads TGTGCCAGTGGGACAGGCAGCACAGATACGCAGTATTTT. The full variable domain, with the rest looked up from reference TRBV19 and TRBJ2-3, is DGGITQSPKYLFRKEGQNVTLSCEQNLNHDAMYWYRQDPGQGLRLIYYSQIVNDFQKGDIAEGYSVSREKKESFPLTVTSAQKNPTAFYLCASGTGSTDTQYFGPGTRLTVL.